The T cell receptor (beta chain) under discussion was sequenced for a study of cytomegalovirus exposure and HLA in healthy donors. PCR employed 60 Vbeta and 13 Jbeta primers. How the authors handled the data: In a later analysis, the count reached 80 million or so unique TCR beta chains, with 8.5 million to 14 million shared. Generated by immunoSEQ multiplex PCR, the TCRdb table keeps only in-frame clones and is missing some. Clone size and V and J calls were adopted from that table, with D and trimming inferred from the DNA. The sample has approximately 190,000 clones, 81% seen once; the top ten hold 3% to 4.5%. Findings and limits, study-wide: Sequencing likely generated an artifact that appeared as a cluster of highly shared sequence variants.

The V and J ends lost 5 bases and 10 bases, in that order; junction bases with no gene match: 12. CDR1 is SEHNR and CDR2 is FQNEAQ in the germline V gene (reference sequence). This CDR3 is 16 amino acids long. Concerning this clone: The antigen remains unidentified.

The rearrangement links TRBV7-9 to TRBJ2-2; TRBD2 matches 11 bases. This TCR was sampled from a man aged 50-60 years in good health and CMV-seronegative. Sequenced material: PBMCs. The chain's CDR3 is CASSLLLAGAGVELFF. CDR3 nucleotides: TGTGCCAGCAGCCTCCTACTAGCGGGGGCGGGAGTGGAGCTGTTTTTT. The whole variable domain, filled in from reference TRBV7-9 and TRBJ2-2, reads DTGVSQNPRHKITKRGQNVTFRCDPISEHNRLYWYRQTLGQGPEFLTYFQNEAQLEKSRLLSDRFSAERPKGSFSTLEIQRTEQGDSAMYLCASSLLLAGAGVELFFGEGSRLTVL.